Each of the 24 T cell receptor beta chains below was sequenced from the same sample in a study of cytomegalovirus exposure and HLA in healthy donors. Profiling relied on immunoSEQ multiplex PCR, and the TCRdb table lists in-frame clones only, not all of them. The repertoire holds 220,000 or so clones, with roughly 84% as singletons. The sequenced sample consisted of PBMCs. The source of these receptors is a woman in her twenties or thirties in good health and CMV-seropositive.

This clone was seen a single time. The CDR3 sequence is CASSQDQPGRTDTQYF. The CDR3 DNA reads TGCGCCAGCAGCCAAGATCAGCCAGGGCGCACAGATACGCAGTATTTT. The genes are TRBV4-1 and TRBJ2-3; weak D call: TRBD1 (5 bases). Germline V lookup: CDR1 MGHRA, CDR2 YSYEKL. The CDR3 is 16 amino acids. V was shortened by 0 bases and J by 1 base, with 11 bases between the two germline ends.

The chain couples TRBV28 to TRBJ2-3; TRBD1 aligns across 9 bases. The CDR3 extends over 13 amino acids. J gave up 3 bases and V 5 bases, and 0 bases lay outside the gene matches. Germline V CDR1 and CDR2: MDHEN, SYDVKM. CDR3 coding DNA: TGTGCCAGCAGTGGACAGGGGACAGATACGCAGTATTTT. Translation gives CASSGQGTDTQYF. The full variable domain, completed using reference TRBV28 and TRBJ2-3, is DVKVTQSSRYLVKRTGEKVFLECVQDMDHENMFWYRQDPGLGLRLIYFSYDVKMKEKGDIPEGYSVSREKKERFSLILESASTNQTSMYLCASSGQGTDTQYFGPGTRLTVL.

The chain links TRBV2 to TRBJ2-3, with 9 bases aligning to TRBD2. CDR1 is SNHLY, CDR2 FYNNEI, per germline. V lost 8 bases and J lost 0; bases outside the gene matches: 3. The CDR3 runs 14 residues. The DNA of the CDR3 is TGTGCCAGCCGAAGCGGGGGGAGCACAGATACGCAGTATTTT. Translated, it gives CASRSGGSTDTQYF.

This clone was counted once. This sequence joins TRBV28 and TRBJ2-1; TRBD2 aligns across 8 bases. The ends lost 1 base at V and 3 bases at J; junction bases unmatched: 2. The CDR3 has 15 amino acids. CDR1 is MDHEN and CDR2 is SYDVKM in the germline V gene. CDR3 bases: TGTGCCAGCAGTTTATACGGGGGGGGCTACAATGAGCAGTTCTTC. It specifies CASSLYGGGYNEQFF.

The rearrangement uses TRBV29-1 and TRBJ1-4; 7 bases align to TRBD1. V dropped 3 bases and J dropped 7; count of bases not matched to a gene: 5. The germline V gene encodes CDR1 SQVTM and CDR2 ANQGSEA. The CDR3 spans 13 residues. For the CDR3, the DNA is TGCAGCGTTGAGGGGACAGACGTTGAAAAACTGTTTTTT. Its protein product is CSVEGTDVEKLFF.

The genes are TRBV6-1 and TRBJ1-5; 8 nucleotides line up with TRBD1. The length of the CDR3 is 13 residues. Trimming removed 8 bases from V and 2 bases from J; junction bases left unmatched: 2. Germline CDR1 reads MNHNS; CDR2 reads SASEGT. CDR3 protein: CASGDRRNQPQHF. CDR3 coding DNA: TGTGCCAGCGGGGACAGGCGCAATCAGCCCCAGCATTTT.

The chain is built from TRBV19 and TRBJ1-2; the D is unclear. Germline values: CDR1 LNHDA, CDR2 SQIVND (reference sequence). V lost 0 bases to trimming and J lost 7 bases, with 12 bases between them. The CDR3 loop spans 14 amino acids. The CDR3 region has the DNA TGTGCCAGTAGTATAGATAGGAGGGCGGTTGGCTACACCTTC. Amino acid sequence: CASSIDRRAVGYTF.

This clone was seen just once. This specimen includes other DNA sequences encoding the same CDR3. V gene TRBV27 combines with J gene TRBJ1-2; D uncertain. The V gene's germline CDR1 is MNHEY and CDR2 SMNVEV (reference sequence). Trimming took 0 bases from V and 4 from J, leaving 9 bases between them. CDR3 length equals 14 residues. As DNA, the CDR3 is TGTGCCAGCAGTTTATCGACGGGTTCCTATGGCTACACCTTC. This encodes CASSLSTGSYGYTF.

The chain recombines TRBV6-1 with TRBJ1-5; no clear D gene. With 5 bases removed from V and 1 base from J, the gap between germline ends came to 9 bases. The CDR3 is made up of 14 amino acids. The germline V gene has CDR1 MNHNS and CDR2 SASEGT. The CDR3 bases are TGTGCCAGCAGTCAACTTGGCAGCAATCAGCCCCAGCATTTT. This codes for CASSQLGSNQPQHF.

This chain links TRBV11-2 with TRBJ2-5, with TRBD2 matching over 9 bases. The ends lost 1 base at V and 5 bases at J; junction bases unmatched: 11. Germline V lookup: CDR1 SGHAT, CDR2 FQNNGV. This CDR3 region has 17 residues. Written as DNA, the CDR3 is TGTGCCAGCAGCTTAGGGCTAGCGGGAAATCTGGGGGAGACCCAGTACTTC. This codes for CASSLGLAGNLGETQYF. The full variable domain, rest sourced from reference TRBV11-2 and TRBJ2-5, is EAGVAQSPRYKIIEKRQSVAFWCNPISGHATLYWYQQILGQGPKLLIQFQNNGVVDDSQLPKDRFSAERLKGVDSTLKIQPAKLEDSAVYLCASSLGLAGNLGETQYFGPGTRLLVL.

This clone was picked up a small number of times. The chain joins TRBV6-4 to TRBJ2-7; D gene uncertain. V shed 9 bases and J shed 1 base, with 1 base lying between them. The CDR3 consists of 9 residues. The germline gives CDR1 MRHNA, CDR2 SNTAGT. CDR3 loop: CARSYEQYF. The CDR3 bases are TGTGCCAGATCCTACGAGCAGTACTTC.

The chain is built from TRBV19 and TRBJ1-2; weak D call: TRBD1 (6 bases). The CDR3 runs to 13 residues. V was trimmed by 6 bases and J by 4 bases, leaving 12 bases between them. Germline CDR1 reads LNHDA; CDR2 reads SQIVND (reference sequence). The CDR3 reads CASSPDRFYGYTF. DNA for the CDR3: TGTGCCAGTAGCCCCGACAGGTTCTATGGCTACACCTTC.

The chain combines TRBV5-6 with TRBJ1-2; 7 bases map to TRBD1. Losses at the gene ends were 1 base for V and 3 bases for J; bases not matched to a gene: 6. Germline values: CDR1 SGHDT, CDR2 YYEEEE. The CDR3 contains 15 residues. CDR3 region: CASSLFGQDYYGYTF. Written as DNA, the CDR3 is TGTGCCAGCAGCTTGTTCGGACAGGACTACTATGGCTACACCTTC.

The chain combines TRBV27 with TRBJ2-1; 11 bases match TRBD2. This CDR3 region has 15 residues. Germline V gene sequence: CDR1 MNHEY, CDR2 SMNVEV (reference sequence). V shed 3 bases, J shed 6 bases, and the junction held 4 bases outside the gene matches. DNA of the CDR3: TGTGCCAGCAGTTTCTCGACTAGCGGGACCAATGAGCAGTTCTTC. This translates into CASSFSTSGTNEQFF.

The CDR3 region is CASSKEGSLRGYTF. DNA for the CDR3: TGTGCCAGCAGCAAAGAGGGCAGTCTGAGGGGCTACACCTTC. The chain recombines TRBV21-1 with TRBJ1-2. TRBV21-1 is a documented pseudogene. The CDR3 runs to 14 residues.

The chain links TRBV11-2 to TRBJ2-1, with D maybe TRBD1 (7 bases). CDR3 length: 16 amino acids. Germline V gene lookup returns CDR1 SGHAT and CDR2 FQNNGV. The V and J ends lost 4 bases and 3 bases respectively, with 16 bases between them. The CDR3 DNA reads as TGTGCCAGCAGCTCTCGGCGGGGACAGATCTACAATGAGCAGTTCTTC. Translating it yields CASSSRRGQIYNEQFF.

In its sample, this clone is medium-sized. J is TRBJ2-7 and V is TRBV2; D might be TRBD1 or TRBD2, each matching 6 bases. From germline, CDR1 is SNHLY and CDR2 FYNNEI. Trimming stripped 3 bases from V and 5 bases from J, with 14 bases between. The CDR3 consists of 14 residues. CDR3: CASSDWGAPDEQYF. CDR3 DNA sequence: TGTGCCAGCAGTGATTGGGGGGCCCCCGACGAGCAGTACTTC.

This rearrangement joins TRBV5-1 to TRBJ1-3; D is possibly TRBD1 (5 bases). Germline V gene data show CDR1 as SGHRS and CDR2 as YFSETQ. The CDR3 contains 15 residues. V was cut by 5 bases and J by 4 bases, with 16 bases left in between. The CDR3 nucleotides read TGCGCCAGCAGACTGGAAGGGGTAACGGGAAACACCATATATTTT. It translates to CASRLEGVTGNTIYF.

The chain employs TRBV27 and TRBJ1-4; D not resolved. The CDR3 is 12 amino acids. Germline V CDR1 and CDR2: MNHEY, SMNVEV (reference sequence). V shed 7 bases and J shed 2 bases, with 5 bases lying between them. CDR3 protein: CASMATNEKLFF. The CDR3 DNA follows: TGTGCCAGCATGGCTACTAATGAAAAACTGTTTTTT.

V usage is TRBV6-5 and J usage is TRBJ1-1; D is perhaps TRBD1 (6 bases). Trimming removed 2 bases at V and 5 bases at J, with 12 bases between. This CDR3 is 14 amino acids long. Per germline, CDR1 MNHEY and CDR2 SVGAGI. The CDR3 bases are TGTGCCAGCAGTTACACCCCAGGGGTGACTGAAGCTTTCTTT. This codes for CASSYTPGVTEAFF.

This chain connects TRBV30 to TRBJ2-7, with TRBD1 identical over 10 bases. The CDR3 is 14 amino acids. J gave up 6 bases and V 2 bases, and 7 bases lay outside the gene matches. Germline assignment: CDR1 GTSNPN and CDR2 SVGIG (reference sequence). The chain's CDR3 is CAWSQGQGFSEQYF. The CDR3, as DNA: TGTGCCTGGAGTCAGGGACAGGGGTTCTCCGAGCAGTACTTC.

V gene TRBV4-2 combines with J gene TRBJ2-1; TRBD2 matches 11 bases. The CDR3 runs to 16 residues. V trimming: 2 bases; J trimming: 4 bases; junction bases outside the gene matches: 4. Germline CDR1 and CDR2: LGHNA and YNFKEQ. Here the CDR3 reads CASSQNLAGGYNEQFF. The CDR3 nucleotides are TGTGCCAGCAGCCAAAACCTAGCGGGAGGATACAATGAGCAGTTCTTC.

This rearrangement joins TRBV30 to TRBJ2-5; TRBD2 agrees at 13 bases. CDR3 size: 16 residues. J lost 4 bases, V lost 2 bases, and 7 bases had no gene match. Germline V gene data show CDR1 as GTSNPN and CDR2 as SVGIG (reference sequence). The CDR3 loop reads CAWSPGTSGTGETQYF. CDR3 nucleotides: TGTGCCTGGAGTCCCGGGACTAGCGGGACGGGAGAGACCCAGTACTTC.

The sample holds many counts of this clone. The chain employs TRBV11-3 and TRBJ2-3; 10 bases are shared with TRBD2. Germline CDR1 reads SGHNT; CDR2 reads YENEEA. The V segment lost 4 bases and the J segment 4 bases; nucleotides outside the gene matches: 14. The CDR3 has 18 residues. As DNA, the CDR3 is TGTGCCAGCAGCTACCCTCTAGCGGGAGTAGGGGTTGCAGATACGCAGTATTTT. Translation: CASSYPLAGVGVADTQYF.